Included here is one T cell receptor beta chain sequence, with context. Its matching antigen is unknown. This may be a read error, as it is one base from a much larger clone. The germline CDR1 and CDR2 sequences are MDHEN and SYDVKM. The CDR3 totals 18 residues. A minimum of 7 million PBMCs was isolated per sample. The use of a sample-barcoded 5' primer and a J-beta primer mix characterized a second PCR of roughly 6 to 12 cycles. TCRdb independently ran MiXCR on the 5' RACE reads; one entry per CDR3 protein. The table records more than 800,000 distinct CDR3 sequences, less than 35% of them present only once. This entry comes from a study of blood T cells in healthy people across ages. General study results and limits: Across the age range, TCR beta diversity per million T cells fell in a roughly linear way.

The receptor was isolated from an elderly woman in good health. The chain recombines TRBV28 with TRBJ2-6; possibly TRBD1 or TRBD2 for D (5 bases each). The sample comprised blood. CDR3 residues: CASSLYFEGSSGANVRTF. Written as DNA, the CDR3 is TGTGCCAGCAGTTTATATTTTGAGGGGAGCTCTGGGGCCAACGTCCGGACTTTC.